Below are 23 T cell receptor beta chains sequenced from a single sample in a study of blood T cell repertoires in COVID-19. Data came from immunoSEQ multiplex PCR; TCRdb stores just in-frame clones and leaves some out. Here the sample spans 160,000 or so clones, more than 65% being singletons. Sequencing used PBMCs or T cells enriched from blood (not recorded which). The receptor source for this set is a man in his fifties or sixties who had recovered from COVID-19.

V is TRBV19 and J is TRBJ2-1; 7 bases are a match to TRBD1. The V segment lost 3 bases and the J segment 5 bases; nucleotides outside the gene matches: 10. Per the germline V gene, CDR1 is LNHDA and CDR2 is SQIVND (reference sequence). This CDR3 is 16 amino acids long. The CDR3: CASSMVGGESDNEQFF. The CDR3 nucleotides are TGTGCCAGTAGTATGGTAGGGGGCGAGAGCGACAATGAGCAGTTCTTC.

The CDR3, as DNA: TGTGCCAGCACCTGGGACAGGAGCTCCTACGAGCAGTACTTC. Amino acids: CASTWDRSSYEQYF. The chain carries TRBV6-5 and TRBJ2-7; 8 nucleotides match TRBD1. CDR3 length equals 14 residues. The junction had 5 bases not matched to a gene; V was cut back by 7 bases and J by 0 bases. Germline V gene sequence: CDR1 MNHEY, CDR2 SVGAGI.

In nucleotides, the CDR3 is TGTGCCAGCAGTGTTTCTAGCGGGGGGGCGTCTGGTACGCAGTATTTT. The encoded protein is CASSVSSGGASGTQYF. This chain connects TRBV2 to TRBJ2-3; 12 nucleotides align to TRBD2. The CDR3 has 16 amino acids. Germline V CDR1 and CDR2: SNHLY, FYNNEI. Trimming at V came to 4 bases and at J to 8 bases, leaving 10 bases not matched to a gene. Looking up the rest from reference TRBV2 and TRBJ2-3 gives the full variable domain: EPEVTQTPSHQVTQMGQEVILRCVPISNHLYFYWYRQILGQKVEFLVSFYNNEISEKSEIFDDQFSVERPDGSNFTLKIRSTKLEDSAMYFCASSVSSGGASGTQYFGPGTRLTVL.

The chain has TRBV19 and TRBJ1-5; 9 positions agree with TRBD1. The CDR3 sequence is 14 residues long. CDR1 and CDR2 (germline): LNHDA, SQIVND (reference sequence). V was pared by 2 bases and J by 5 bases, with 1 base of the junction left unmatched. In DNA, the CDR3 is TGTGCCAGTAGTATAACAGGGGGCTATCAGCCCCAGCATTTT. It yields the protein CASSITGGYQPQHF. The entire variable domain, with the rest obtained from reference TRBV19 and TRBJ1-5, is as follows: DGGITQSPKYLFRKEGQNVTLSCEQNLNHDAMYWYRQDPGQGLRLIYYSQIVNDFQKGDIAEGYSVSREKKESFPLTVTSAQKNPTAFYLCASSITGGYQPQHFGDGTRLSIL.

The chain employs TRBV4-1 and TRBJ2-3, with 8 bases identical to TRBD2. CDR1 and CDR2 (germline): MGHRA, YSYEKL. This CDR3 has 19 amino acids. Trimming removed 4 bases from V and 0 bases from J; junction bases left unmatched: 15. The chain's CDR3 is CASSPNPGTSSSSTDTQYF. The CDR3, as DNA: TGCGCCAGCAGCCCAAACCCCGGGACTAGTAGTTCTAGCACAGATACGCAGTATTTT.

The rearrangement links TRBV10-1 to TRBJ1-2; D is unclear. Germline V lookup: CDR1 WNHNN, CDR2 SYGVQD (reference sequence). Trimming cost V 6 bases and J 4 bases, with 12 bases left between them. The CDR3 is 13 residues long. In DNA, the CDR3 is TGCGCCAGCAGCGCTGCAGGTGGCTATGGCTACACCTTC. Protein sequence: CASSAAGGYGYTF.

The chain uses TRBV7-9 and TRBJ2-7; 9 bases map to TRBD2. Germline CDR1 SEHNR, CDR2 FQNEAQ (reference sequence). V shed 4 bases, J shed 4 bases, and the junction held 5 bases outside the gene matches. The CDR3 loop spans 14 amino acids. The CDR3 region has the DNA TGTGCCAGCAGCTCGGCGGGAGGGGCGTACGAGCAGTACTTC. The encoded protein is CASSSAGGAYEQYF.

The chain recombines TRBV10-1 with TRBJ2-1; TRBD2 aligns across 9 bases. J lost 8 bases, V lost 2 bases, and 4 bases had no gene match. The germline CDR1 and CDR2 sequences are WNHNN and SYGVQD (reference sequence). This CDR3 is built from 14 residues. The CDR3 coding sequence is TGCGCCAGCAGTGAGGGCGGGGGGGCTTATGAGCAGTTCTTC. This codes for CASSEGGGAYEQFF.

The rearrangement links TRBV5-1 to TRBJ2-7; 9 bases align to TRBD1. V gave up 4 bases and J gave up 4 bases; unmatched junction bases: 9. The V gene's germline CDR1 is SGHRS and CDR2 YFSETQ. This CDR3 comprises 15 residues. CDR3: CASSLDTGGRYEQYF. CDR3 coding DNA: TGCGCCAGCAGCCTGGACACAGGGGGCCGGTACGAGCAGTACTTC.

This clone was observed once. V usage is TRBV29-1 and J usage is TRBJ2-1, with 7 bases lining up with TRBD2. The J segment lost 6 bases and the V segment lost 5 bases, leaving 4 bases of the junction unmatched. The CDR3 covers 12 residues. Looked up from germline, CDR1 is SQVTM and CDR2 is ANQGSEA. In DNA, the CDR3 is TGCAGCGTTAGACTAGCTGGCAATGAGCAGTTCTTC. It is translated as CSVRLAGNEQFF.

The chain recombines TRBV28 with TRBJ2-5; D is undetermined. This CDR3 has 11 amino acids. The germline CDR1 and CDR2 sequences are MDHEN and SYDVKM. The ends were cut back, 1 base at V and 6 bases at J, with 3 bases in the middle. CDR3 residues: CASSLLKTQYF. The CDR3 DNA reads TGTGCCAGCAGTTTATTAAAGACCCAGTACTTC.

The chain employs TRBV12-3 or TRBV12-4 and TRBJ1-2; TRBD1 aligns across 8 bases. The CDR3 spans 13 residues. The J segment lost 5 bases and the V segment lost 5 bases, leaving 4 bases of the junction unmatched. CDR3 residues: CASSAQGAYGYTF. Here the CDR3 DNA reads TGTGCCAGCAGTGCCCAGGGGGCTTATGGCTACACCTTC.

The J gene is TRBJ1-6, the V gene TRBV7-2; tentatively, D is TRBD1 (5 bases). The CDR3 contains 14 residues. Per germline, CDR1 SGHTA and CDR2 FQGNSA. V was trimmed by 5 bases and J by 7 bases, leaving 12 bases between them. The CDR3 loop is CASSPRAVNSPLHF. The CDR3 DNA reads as TGTGCCAGCAGCCCCAGGGCCGTCAATTCACCCCTCCACTTT.

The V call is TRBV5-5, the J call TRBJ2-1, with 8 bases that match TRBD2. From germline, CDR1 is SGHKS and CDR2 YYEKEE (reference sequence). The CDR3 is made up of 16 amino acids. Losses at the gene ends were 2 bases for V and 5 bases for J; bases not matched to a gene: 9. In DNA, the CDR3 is TGTGCCAGCAGCTTTTTCCAGGCGGGGGGCCACAATGAGCAGTTCTTC. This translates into CASSFFQAGGHNEQFF.

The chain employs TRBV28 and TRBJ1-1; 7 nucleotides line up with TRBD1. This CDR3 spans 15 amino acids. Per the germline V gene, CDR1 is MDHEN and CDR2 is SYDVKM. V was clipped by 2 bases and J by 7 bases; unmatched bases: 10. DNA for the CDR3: TGTGCCAGCAGTTTACCCCCAGGACAGGACTTTGAAGCTTTCTTT. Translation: CASSLPPGQDFEAFF.

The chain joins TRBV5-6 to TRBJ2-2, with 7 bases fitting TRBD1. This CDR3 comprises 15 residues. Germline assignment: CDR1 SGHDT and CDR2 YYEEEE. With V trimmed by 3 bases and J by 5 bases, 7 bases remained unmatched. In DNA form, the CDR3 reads TGTGCCAGCAGCTACAGACAGGGTCGGACCGGGGAGCTGTTTTTT. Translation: CASSYRQGRTGELFF.

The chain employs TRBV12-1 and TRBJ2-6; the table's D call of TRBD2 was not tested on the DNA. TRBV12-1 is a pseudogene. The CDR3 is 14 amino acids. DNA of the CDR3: TGTGCCTCCCAGCGCCTCTCTGGGGCCAACGTCCTGACTTTC. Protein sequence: CASQRLSGANVLTF.

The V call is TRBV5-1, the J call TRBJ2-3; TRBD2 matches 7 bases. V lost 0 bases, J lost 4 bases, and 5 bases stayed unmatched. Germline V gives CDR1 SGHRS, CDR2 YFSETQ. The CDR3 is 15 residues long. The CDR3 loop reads CASSLAVGRADTQYF. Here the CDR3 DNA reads TGCGCCAGCAGCTTGGCCGTGGGGAGGGCAGATACGCAGTATTTT.

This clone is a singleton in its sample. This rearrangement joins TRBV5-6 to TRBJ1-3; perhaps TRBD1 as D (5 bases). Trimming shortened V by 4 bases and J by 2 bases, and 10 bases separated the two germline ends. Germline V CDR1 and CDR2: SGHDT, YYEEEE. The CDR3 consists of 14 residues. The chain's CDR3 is CASSPQGTGNTIYF. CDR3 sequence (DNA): TGTGCCAGCAGCCCCCAGGGAACTGGAAACACCATATATTTT. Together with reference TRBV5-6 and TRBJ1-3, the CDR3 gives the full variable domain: DAGVTQSPTHLIKTRGQQVTLRCSPKSGHDTVSWYQQALGQGPQFIFQYYEEEERQRGNFPDRFSGHQFPNYSSELNVNALLLGDSALYLCASSPQGTGNTIYFGEGSWLTVV.

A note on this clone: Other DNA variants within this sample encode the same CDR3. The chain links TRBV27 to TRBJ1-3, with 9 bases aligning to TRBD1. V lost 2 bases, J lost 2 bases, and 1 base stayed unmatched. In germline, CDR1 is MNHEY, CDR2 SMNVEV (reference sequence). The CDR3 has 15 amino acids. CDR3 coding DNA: TGTGCCAGCAGTTTAGGGACAGGGCCTGGAAACACCATATATTTT. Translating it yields CASSLGTGPGNTIYF.

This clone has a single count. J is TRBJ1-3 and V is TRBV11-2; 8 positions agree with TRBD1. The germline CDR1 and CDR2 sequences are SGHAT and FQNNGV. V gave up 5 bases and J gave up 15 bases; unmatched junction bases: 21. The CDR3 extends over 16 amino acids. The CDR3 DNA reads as TGTGCCAGCAGCCTCGCCGTCGGGACAGGTTTCCGCCGTGAATATTTT. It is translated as CASSLAVGTGFRREYF.

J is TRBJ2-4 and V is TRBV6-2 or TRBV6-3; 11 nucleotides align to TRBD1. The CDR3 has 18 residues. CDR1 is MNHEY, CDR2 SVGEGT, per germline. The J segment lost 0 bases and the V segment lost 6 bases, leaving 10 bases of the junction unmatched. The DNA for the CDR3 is TGTGCCAGCAGCCCTGGACAGGGGGCCTCGATAGCCAAAAACATTCAGTACTTC. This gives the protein CASSPGQGASIAKNIQYF.

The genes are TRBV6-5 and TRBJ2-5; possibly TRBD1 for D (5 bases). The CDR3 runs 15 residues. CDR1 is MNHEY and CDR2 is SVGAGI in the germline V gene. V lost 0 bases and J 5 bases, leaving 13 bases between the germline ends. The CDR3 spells CASSYSGQVGETQYF. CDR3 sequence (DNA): TGTGCCAGCAGTTACTCGGGGCAGGTGGGGGAGACCCAGTACTTC.